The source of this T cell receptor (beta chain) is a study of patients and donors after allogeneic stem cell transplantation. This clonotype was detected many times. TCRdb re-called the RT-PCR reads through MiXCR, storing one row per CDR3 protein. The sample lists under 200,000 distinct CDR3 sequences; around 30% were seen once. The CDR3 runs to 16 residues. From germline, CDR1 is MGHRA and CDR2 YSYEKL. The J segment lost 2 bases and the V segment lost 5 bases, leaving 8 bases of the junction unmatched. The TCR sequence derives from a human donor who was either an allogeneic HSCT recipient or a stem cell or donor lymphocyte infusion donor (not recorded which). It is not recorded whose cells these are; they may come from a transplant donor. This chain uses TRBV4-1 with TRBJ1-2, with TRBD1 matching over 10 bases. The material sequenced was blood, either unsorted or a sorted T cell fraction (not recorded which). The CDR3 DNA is TGCGCCAGCAGCTACACTGACAGGGGGCGCAACTATGGCTACACCTTC. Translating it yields CASSYTDRGRNYGYTF.